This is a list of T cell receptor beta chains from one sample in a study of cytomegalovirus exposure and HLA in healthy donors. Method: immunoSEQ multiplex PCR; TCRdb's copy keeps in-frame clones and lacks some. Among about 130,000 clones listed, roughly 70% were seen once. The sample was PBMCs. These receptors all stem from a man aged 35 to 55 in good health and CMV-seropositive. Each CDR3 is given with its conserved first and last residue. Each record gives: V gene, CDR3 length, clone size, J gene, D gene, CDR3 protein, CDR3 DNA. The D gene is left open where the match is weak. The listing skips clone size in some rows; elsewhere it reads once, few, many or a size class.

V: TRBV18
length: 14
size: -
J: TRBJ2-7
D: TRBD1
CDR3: CAGSQGQISYEQYF
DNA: TGTGCCGGCTCACAGGGACAGATCTCCTACGAGCAGTACTTC

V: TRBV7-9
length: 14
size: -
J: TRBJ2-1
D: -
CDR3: CASATGSSYNEQFF
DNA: TGTGCCAGCGCCACAGGGAGCTCCTACAATGAGCAGTTCTTC

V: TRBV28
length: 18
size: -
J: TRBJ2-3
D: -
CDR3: CASSLPTNLASGTDTQYF
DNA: TGTGCCAGCAGTTTACCCACCAACCTAGCGTCAGGCACAGATACGCAGTATTTT

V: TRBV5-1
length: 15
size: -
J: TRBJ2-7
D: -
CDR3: CASSLAAESSYEQYF
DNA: TGCGCCAGCAGCTTAGCTGCTGAAAGCTCCTACGAGCAGTACTTC

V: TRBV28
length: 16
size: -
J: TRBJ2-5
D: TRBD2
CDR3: CASRKTGTSDQETQYF
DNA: TGTGCCAGCAGGAAAACAGGGACTAGCGACCAAGAGACCCAGTACTTC

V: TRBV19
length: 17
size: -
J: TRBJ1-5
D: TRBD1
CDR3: CASFGTGRDRSNQPQHF
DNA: TGTGCCAGTTTCGGGACAGGGCGCGACCGGAGCAATCAGCCCCAGCATTTT

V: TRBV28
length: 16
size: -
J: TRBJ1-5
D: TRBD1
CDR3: CASSSTGGGSNQPQHF
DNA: TGTGCCAGCAGTTCGACAGGGGGCGGGAGCAATCAGCCCCAGCATTTT

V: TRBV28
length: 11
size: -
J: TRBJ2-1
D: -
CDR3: CASIGVTKQFF
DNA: TGTGCCAGCATAGGGGTCACGAAGCAGTTCTTC

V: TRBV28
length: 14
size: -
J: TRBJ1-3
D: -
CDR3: CASSPGASGNTIYF
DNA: TGTGCCAGCAGCCCAGGGGCGTCTGGAAACACCATATATTTT

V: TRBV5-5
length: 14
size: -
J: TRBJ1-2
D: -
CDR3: CASSLAEATTRYTF
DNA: TGTGCCAGCAGCTTGGCCGAGGCTACTACACGCTACACCTTC

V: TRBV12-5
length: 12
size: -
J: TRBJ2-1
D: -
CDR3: CASGTGWSEQFF
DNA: TGTGCTAGTGGTACAGGGTGGTCTGAGCAGTTCTTC

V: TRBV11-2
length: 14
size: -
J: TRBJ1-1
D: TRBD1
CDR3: CASSVGQGNTEAFF
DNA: TGTGCCAGCAGCGTGGGACAGGGGAACACTGAAGCTTTCTTT

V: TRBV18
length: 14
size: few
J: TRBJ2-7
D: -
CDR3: CASSPIGRVHEQYF
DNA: TGTGCCAGCTCACCAATCGGCAGGGTCCACGAGCAGTACTTC

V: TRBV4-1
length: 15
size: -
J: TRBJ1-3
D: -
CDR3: CASSQRESGGNTIYF
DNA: TGCGCCAGCAGCCAGAGGGAATCGGGTGGAAACACCATATATTTT

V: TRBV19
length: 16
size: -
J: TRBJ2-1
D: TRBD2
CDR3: CASSIGNSGGVNEQFF
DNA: TGTGCCAGTAGTATCGGTAATAGCGGGGGGGTGAATGAGCAGTTCTTC

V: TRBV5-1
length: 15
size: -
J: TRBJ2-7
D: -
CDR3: CASSGGGLGTYEQYF
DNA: TGCGCCAGCAGCGGGGGGGGGCTGGGGACCTACGAGCAGTACTTC

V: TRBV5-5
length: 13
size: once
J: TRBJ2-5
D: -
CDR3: CASSTTGSETQYF
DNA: TGTGCCAGCAGCACTACAGGGTCAGAGACCCAGTACTTC

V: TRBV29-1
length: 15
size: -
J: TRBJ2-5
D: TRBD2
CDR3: CSPRLRSGVQETQYF
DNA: TGCAGCCCAAGACTGCGGAGCGGGGTACAAGAGACCCAGTACTTC

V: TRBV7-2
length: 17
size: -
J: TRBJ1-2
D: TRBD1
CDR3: CASSGKGRTGGGYGYTF
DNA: TGTGCCAGCAGCGGCAAAGGGAGGACAGGGGGCGGCTATGGCTACACCTTC

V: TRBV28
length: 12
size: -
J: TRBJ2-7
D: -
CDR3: CASSSTVYEQYF
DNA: TGTGCCAGCAGTTCTACAGTATACGAGCAGTACTTC

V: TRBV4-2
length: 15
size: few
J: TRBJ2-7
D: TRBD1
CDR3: CASSRSGTGGYEQYF
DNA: TGTGCCAGCAGCCGCTCCGGGACAGGGGGCTACGAGCAGTACTTC

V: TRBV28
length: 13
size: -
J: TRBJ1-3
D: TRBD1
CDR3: CASTTGGRNTIYF
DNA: TGTGCCAGCACAACAGGGGGCCGAAACACCATATATTTT

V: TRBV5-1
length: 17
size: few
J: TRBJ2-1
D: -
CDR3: CASSLVVASHSYNEQFF
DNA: TGCGCCAGCAGCTTGGTGGTAGCTTCCCACTCCTACAATGAGCAGTTCTTC

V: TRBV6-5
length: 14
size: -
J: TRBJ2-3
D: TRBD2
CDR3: CASSYREATDTQYF
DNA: TGTGCCAGCAGTTATCGGGAGGCGACAGATACGCAGTATTTT

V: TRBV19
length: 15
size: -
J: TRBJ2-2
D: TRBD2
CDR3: CASTGGRENTGELFF
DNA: TGTGCCAGTACGGGCGGGAGGGAGAACACCGGGGAGCTGTTTTTT

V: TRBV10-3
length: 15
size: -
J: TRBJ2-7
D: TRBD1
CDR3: CAISTDRDLSYEQYF
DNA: TGTGCCATCAGTACGGACAGGGACTTGTCCTACGAGCAGTACTTC

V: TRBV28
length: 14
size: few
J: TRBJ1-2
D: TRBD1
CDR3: CASSSTTGAGGYTF
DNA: TGTGCCAGCAGTTCAACGACAGGGGCGGGAGGCTACACCTTC

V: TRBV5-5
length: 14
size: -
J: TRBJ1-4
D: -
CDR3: CASSLYRTVEKLFF
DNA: TGTGCCAGCAGCTTGTATCGGACAGTAGAAAAACTGTTTTTT

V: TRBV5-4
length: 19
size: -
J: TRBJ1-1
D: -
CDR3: CASSSARGGRQALNTEAFF
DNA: TGTGCCAGCAGCTCCGCGCGGGGGGGCCGACAGGCATTGAACACTGAAGCTTTCTTT

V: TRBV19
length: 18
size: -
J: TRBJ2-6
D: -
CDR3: CASSMGRPRGTGANVLTF
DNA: TGTGCCAGTAGTATGGGCCGCCCGAGGGGGACTGGGGCCAACGTCCTGACTTTC

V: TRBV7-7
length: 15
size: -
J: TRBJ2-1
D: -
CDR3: CASSPIGPRGNEQFF
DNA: TGTGCTAGCAGCCCGATAGGGCCCAGGGGCAATGAGCAGTTCTTC

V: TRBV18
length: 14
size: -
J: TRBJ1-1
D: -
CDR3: CASSPPDKNTEAFF
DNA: TGTGCCAGCTCACCACCGGACAAGAACACTGAAGCTTTCTTT

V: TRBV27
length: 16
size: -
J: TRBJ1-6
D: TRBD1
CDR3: CASRFYDRGENSPLHF
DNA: TGTGCCAGCAGATTCTACGACAGGGGGGAGAATTCACCCCTCCACTTT

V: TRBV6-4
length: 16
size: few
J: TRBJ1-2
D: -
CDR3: CASSPAGAPPLYGYTF
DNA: TGTGCCAGCAGCCCCGCGGGGGCGCCCCCCCTCTATGGCTACACCTTC

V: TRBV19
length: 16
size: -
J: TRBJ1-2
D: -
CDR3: CASSIILGGGIYGYTF
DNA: TGTGCCAGTAGTATAATTTTAGGAGGAGGGATCTATGGCTACACCTTC

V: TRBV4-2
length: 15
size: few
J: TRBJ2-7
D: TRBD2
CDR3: CASSLGGVSPYEQYF
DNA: TGTGCCAGCAGCCTCGGGGGGGTGTCCCCTTACGAGCAGTACTTC

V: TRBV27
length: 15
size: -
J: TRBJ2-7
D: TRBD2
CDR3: CASSLSSGGSYEQYF
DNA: TGTGCCAGCAGTTTATCTAGCGGGGGGTCCTACGAGCAGTACTTC

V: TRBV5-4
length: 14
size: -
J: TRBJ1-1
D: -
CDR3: CASSFGRGDTEAFF
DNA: TGTGCCAGCAGCTTCGGCAGGGGAGATACTGAAGCTTTCTTT

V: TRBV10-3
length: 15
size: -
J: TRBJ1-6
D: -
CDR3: CAIRPGYSYNSPLHF
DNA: TGTGCCATCAGGCCAGGGTACTCCTATAATTCACCCCTCCACTTT

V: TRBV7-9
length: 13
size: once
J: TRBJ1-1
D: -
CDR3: CASSAVRGPEAFF
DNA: TGTGCCAGCAGCGCCGTCAGGGGCCCTGAAGCTTTCTTT

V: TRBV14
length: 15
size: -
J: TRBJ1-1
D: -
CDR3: CASSLPGLQNTEAFF
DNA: TGTGCCAGCAGCCTTCCAGGGCTACAGAACACTGAAGCTTTCTTT

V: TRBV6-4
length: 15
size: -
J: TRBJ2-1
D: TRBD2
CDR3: CASSDSSRLAGEQFF
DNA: TGTGCCAGCAGTGACTCGAGTCGGCTAGCGGGTGAGCAGTTCTTC

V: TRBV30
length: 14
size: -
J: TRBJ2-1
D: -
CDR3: CAWRPKGGNNEQFF
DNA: TGTGCCTGGAGGCCTAAGGGGGGGAACAATGAGCAGTTCTTC

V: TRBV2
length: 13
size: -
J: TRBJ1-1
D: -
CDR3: CASKPGQNTEAFF
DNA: TGTGCCAGCAAACCGGGACAGAACACTGAAGCTTTCTTT

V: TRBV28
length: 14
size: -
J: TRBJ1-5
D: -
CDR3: CASTQGGGNQPQHF
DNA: TGTGCCAGCACCCAAGGGGGAGGCAATCAGCCCCAGCATTTT

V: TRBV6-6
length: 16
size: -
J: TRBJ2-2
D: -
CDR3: CASSPHGSPGTGELFF
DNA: TGTGCCAGCAGTCCCCACGGTAGCCCGGGGACCGGGGAGCTGTTTTTT

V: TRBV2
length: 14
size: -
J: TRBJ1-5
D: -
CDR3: CASSDQGGNQPQHF
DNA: TGTGCCAGCAGTGATCAGGGAGGAAATCAGCCCCAGCATTTT

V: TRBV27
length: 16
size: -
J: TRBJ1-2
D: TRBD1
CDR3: CASSPLITGEPYGYTF
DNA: TGTGCCAGCAGTCCCTTAATAACAGGGGAGCCCTATGGCTACACCTTC

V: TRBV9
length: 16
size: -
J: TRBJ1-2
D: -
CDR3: CASSDSFGSLYYGYTF
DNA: TGTGCCAGCAGCGACTCGTTCGGGAGTCTGTACTATGGCTACACCTTC